The clone carrying this T cell receptor (beta chain) was recorded only once. The germline gene is not matched at one end of the junction; a read error may be the cause. The data were obtained in a study of blood T cell repertoires in COVID-19. About the study: The United States, Italy and Spain supplied acute and convalescent COVID-19 samples. T cells, B-cell-depleted T cells, or PBMCs provided the cDNA or gDNA that served as material.

Per the original methods: Amplifying reference gene primers gave estimates of nucleated cell counts. Clones were sequenced by immunoSEQ multiplex PCR, and TCRdb holds only the in-frame ones, with some missing. Clone size and the V and J calls come from that table; the DNA yielded D and trimming. The table shows about 55,000 clones, with less than 90% occurring only once. The CDR3 runs to 17 residues. Germline CDR1 LNHDA, CDR2 SQIVND (reference sequence). This chain uses TRBV19 with TRBJ2-3; TRBD1 aligns across 10 bases. The sequenced material came from peripheral blood. The receptor comes from a woman aged 55 to 70 with acute or convalescent COVID-19. This chain's CDR3 is CASSVDRGRLRSDTQYF. The CDR3 bases are TGTGCCAGTAGTGTAGACAGGGGGCGCCTCCGCTCAGATACGCAGTATTTT.